This passage covers 3 T cell receptor beta chains from one sample sequenced in a study of cytomegalovirus exposure and HLA in healthy donors. Use of 60 Vbeta and 13 Jbeta primers characterized the PCR. The assay was immunoSEQ multiplex PCR, and TCRdb's table has in-frame clones only and misses some. In total, the table holds some 110,000 clones. Sequenced sample: PBMCs. The receptors come from a man aged 35 to 55 in good health and CMV-seropositive.

The rearrangement joins TRBV9 to TRBJ2-1, with D maybe TRBD2 (7 bases). V lost 0 bases and J 0 bases, leaving 22 bases between the germline ends. This CDR3 is built from 20 residues. Germline CDR1 SGDLS, CDR2 YYNGEE. The DNA of the CDR3 is TGTGCCAGCAGCGTAGGAGGGGGAACACTAGCGCCAAGCTCCTACAATGAGCAGTTCTTC. Its translation is CASSVGGGTLAPSSYNEQFF. Looking up the rest from reference TRBV9 and TRBJ2-1 gives the full variable domain: DSGVTQTPKHLITATGQRVTLRCSPRSGDLSVYWYQQSLDQGLQFLIQYYNGEERAKGNILERFSAQQFPDLHSELNLSSLELGDSALYFCASSVGGGTLAPSSYNEQFFGPGTRLTVL.

This chain connects TRBV14 to TRBJ2-1; tentatively, D is TRBD1 (6 bases). The CDR3 extends over 14 amino acids. Between the trimmed V and J ends, which lost 1 base and 7 bases, there was a span of 11 bases. Germline CDR1 SGHDN, CDR2 FVKESK. CDR3 sequence reads: CASSQGSGQNEQFF. DNA of the CDR3: TGTGCCAGCAGCCAAGGTTCCGGACAGAATGAGCAGTTCTTC.

This rearrangement joins TRBV11-3 to TRBJ2-2, with D possibly matching TRBD1 (5 bases). CDR3 length: 12 amino acids. V gave up 5 bases and J gave up 7 bases, with 8 bases separating them. The germline CDR1 and CDR2 sequences are SGHNT and YENEEA. The CDR3, as DNA: TGTGCCAGCAGCCGACAGCTCGGGGAGCTGTTTTTT. This translates into CASSRQLGELFF.